This T cell receptor (beta chain) was recovered during a study of Ad26.COV2.S vaccination and SARS-CoV-2 variants. The CDR3 sequence is 15 residues long. Trimming shortened V by 1 base and J by 1 base, and 11 bases separated the two germline ends. CDR1 is SGHDT and CDR2 is YYEEEE in the germline V gene. The treatment here: around 19 received Ad26.COV2.S at low or high dose, single or two shots; about five received placebo; per-sample allocation not given. Collection of the samples took place on day 63 after the first injection of vaccine or placebo. Libraries were prepared by immunoSEQ multiplex PCR; TCRdb keeps only in-frame clonotypes and omits some of them. Of about 390,000 clones listed, about 90% are singletons.

The origin of this receptor is a person aged 18 to 65 who received the Ad26.COV2.S COVID-19 vaccine or a placebo. The specimen was peripheral blood, collected in a trial of Ad26.COV2.S vaccine versus placebo. The V call is TRBV5-6, the J call TRBJ1-1; weak D call: TRBD1 (6 bases). The CDR3 region is CASSLLGRGNTEAFF. The CDR3, as DNA: TGTGCCAGCAGCTTGTTAGGCAGGGGGAACACTGAAGCTTTCTTT.